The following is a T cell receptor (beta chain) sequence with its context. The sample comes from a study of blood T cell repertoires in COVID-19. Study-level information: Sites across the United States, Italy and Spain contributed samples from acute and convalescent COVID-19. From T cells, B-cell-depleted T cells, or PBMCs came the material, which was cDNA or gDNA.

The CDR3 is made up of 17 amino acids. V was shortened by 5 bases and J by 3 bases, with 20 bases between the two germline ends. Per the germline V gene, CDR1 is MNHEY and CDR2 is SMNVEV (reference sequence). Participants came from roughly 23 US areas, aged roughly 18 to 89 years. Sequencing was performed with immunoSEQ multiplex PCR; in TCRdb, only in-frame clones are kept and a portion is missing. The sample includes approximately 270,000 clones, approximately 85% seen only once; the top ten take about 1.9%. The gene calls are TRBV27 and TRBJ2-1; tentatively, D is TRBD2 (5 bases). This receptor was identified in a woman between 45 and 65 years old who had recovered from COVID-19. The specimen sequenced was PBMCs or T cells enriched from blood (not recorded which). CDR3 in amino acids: CASSITFGIARYNEQFF. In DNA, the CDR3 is TGTGCCAGCAGTATTACTTTCGGGATCGCACGCTACAATGAGCAGTTCTTC.